This TCR beta chain emerged from a study of cytomegalovirus exposure and HLA in healthy donors. Turning to the study itself: Earlier results showed roughly 120 million unique TCR beta sequences derived from around 170 million T cells. Among approximately 400 genotyped donors, 80% to 90% fell in the Caucasian-associated ancestry cluster.

Whole-study findings and limits: What a later analysis showed was that several of the most significant clusters appeared linked to common viral pathogens. In an earlier analysis, productive rearrangement rates for most beta V segments clustered near 87% or 30%.

Germline CDR1 reads SGHTA; CDR2 reads FQGNSA. The CDR3 is made up of 13 amino acids. Trimming removed 5 bases from V and 6 bases from J, with 12 bases in between. PCR used 60 Vbeta primers and 13 Jbeta primers. Profiled with immunoSEQ multiplex PCR; TCRdb holds only in-frame clones, not every one. The profile shows about 130,000 clones, around 77% of them singletons. Regarding this clone: What it binds is not known.

The receptor's source is a man aged 45 to 65 in good health and CMV-seronegative. The sample taken for sequencing was PBMCs. The chain uses TRBV7-2 and TRBJ2-3; unclear D gene. The CDR3 is CASSRNLRDTQYF. The CDR3 DNA reads TGTGCCAGCAGCCGGAATTTGCGGGATACGCAGTATTTT.